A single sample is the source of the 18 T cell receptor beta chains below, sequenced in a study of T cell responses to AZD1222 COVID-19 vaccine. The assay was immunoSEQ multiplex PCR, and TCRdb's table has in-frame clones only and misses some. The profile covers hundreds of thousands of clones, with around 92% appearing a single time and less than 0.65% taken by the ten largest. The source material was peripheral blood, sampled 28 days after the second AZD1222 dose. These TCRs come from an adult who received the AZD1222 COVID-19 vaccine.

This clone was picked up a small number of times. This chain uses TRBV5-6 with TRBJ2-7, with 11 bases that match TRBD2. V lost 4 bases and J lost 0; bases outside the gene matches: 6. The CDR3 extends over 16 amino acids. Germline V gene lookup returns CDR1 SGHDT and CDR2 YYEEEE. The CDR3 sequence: CASSRILAGASYEQYF. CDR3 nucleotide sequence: TGTGCCAGCAGCCGGATACTAGCGGGGGCCTCCTACGAGCAGTACTTC.

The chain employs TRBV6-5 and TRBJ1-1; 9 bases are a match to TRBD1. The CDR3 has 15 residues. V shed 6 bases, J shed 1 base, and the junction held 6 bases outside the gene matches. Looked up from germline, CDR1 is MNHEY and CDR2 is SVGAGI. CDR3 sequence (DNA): TGTGCCAGCAGCCGCGGACAGGGGACGAACACTGAAGCTTTCTTT. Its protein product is CASSRGQGTNTEAFF.

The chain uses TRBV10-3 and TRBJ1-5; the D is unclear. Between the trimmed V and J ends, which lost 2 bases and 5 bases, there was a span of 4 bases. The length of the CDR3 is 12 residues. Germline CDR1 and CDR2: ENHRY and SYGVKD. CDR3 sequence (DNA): TGTGCCATCAGTGAGCCCTATCAGCCCCAGCATTTT. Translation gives CAISEPYQPQHF.

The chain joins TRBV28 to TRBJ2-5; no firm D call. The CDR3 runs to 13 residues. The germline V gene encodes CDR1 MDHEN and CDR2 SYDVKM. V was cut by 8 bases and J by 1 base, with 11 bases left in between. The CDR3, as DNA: TGTGCCAGCTGGTACAGAGGCCAAGAGACCCAGTACTTC. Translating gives CASWYRGQETQYF.

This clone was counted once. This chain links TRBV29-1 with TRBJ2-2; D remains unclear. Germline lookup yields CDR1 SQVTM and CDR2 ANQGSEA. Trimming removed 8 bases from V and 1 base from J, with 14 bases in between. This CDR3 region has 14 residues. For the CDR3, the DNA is TGCAGCTTCCGGACGGAGCTGAACACCGGGGAGCTGTTTTTT. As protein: CSFRTELNTGELFF.

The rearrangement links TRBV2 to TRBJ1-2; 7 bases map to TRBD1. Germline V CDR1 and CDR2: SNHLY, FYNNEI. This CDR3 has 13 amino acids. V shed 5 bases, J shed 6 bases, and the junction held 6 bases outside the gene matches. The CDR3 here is CASSLDRVDGYTF. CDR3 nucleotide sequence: TGTGCCAGCAGTTTAGACAGGGTAGATGGCTACACCTTC.

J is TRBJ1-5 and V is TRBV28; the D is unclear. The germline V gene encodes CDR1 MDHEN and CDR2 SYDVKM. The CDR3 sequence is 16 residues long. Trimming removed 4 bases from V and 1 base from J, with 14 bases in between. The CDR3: CASSWAGGNSNQPQHF. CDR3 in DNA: TGTGCCAGCAGTTGGGCGGGAGGGAACAGCAATCAGCCCCAGCATTTT.

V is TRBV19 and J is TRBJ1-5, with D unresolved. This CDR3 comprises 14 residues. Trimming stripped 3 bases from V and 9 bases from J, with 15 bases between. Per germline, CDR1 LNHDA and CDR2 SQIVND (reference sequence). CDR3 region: CASSIGGNAGPQHF. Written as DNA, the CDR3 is TGTGCCAGTAGTATCGGCGGGAACGCAGGGCCCCAGCATTTT.

The CDR3 DNA follows: TGTGCCAGCAGTTTGGACAGGGGGCTATACGAGCAGTACTTC. Protein product: CASSLDRGLYEQYF. The V call is TRBV27, the J call TRBJ2-7; TRBD1 aligns across 11 bases. Looked up from germline, CDR1 is MNHEY and CDR2 is SMNVEV (reference sequence). J lost 4 bases, V lost 3 bases, and 2 bases had no gene match. The CDR3 has 14 residues.

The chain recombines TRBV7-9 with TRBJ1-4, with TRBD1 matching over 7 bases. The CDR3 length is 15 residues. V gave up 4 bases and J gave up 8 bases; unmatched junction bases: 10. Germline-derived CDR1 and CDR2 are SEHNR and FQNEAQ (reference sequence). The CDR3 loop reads CASSSWTGLNEKLFF. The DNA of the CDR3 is TGTGCCAGCAGCTCCTGGACAGGATTGAACGAAAAACTGTTTTTT.

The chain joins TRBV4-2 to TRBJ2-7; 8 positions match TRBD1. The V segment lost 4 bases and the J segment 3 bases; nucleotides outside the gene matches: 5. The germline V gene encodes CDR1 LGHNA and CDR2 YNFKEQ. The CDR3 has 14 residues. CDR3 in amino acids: CASSRQGASYEQYF. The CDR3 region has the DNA TGTGCCAGCAGCCGCCAGGGGGCTAGCTACGAGCAGTACTTC.

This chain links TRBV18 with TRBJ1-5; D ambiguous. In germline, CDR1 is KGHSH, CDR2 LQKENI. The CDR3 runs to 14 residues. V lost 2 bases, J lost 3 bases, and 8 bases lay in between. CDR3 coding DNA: TGTGCCAGCTCACCAATCCGGGACAATCAGCCCCAGCATTTT. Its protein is CASSPIRDNQPQHF.

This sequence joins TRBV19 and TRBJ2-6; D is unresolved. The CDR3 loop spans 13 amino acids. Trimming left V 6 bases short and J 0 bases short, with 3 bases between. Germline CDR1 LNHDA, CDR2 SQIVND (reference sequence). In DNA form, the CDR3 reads TGTGCCAGTAGATACTCTGGGGCCAACGTCCTGACTTTC. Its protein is CASRYSGANVLTF.

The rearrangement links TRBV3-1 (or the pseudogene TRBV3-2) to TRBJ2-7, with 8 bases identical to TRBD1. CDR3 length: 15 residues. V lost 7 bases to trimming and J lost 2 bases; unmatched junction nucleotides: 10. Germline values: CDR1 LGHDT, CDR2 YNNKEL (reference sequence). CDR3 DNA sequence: TGTGCCAGCACCCAGGGGGCTCATCCTACCTACGAGCAGTACTTC. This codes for CASTQGAHPTYEQYF.

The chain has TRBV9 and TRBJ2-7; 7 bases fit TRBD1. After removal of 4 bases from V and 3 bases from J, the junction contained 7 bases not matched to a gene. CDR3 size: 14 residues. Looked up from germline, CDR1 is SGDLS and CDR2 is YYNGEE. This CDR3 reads CASSPPDRHYEQYF. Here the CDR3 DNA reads TGTGCCAGCAGCCCCCCGGACAGGCACTACGAGCAGTACTTC.

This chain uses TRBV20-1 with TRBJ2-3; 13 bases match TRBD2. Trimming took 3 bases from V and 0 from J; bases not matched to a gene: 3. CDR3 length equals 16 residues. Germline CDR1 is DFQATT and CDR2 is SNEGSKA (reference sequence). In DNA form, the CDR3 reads TGCAGTGCTAGTGGACTAGCGGGAGCGAGCACAGATACGCAGTATTTT. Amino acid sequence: CSASGLAGASTDTQYF.

In nucleotides, the CDR3 is TGTGCCAGCAGTTACTCGAAGGAAGGAACACCCCTCCACTTT. It encodes CASSYSKEGTPLHF. The chain combines TRBV6-5 with TRBJ1-6; no firm D call. The V gene lost 0 bases and the J gene lost 11 bases, with 11 bases spanning the gap. This CDR3 is 14 amino acids long. CDR1 is MNHEY, CDR2 SVGAGI, per germline.

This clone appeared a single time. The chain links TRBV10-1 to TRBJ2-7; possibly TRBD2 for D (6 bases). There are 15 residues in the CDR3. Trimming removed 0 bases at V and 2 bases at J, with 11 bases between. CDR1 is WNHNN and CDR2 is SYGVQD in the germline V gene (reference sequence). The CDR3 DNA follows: TGCGCCAGCAGTGAGTCGAAGGGAGGCGCCTACGAGCAGTACTTC. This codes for CASSESKGGAYEQYF.